The T cell receptor (beta chain) described here comes from a study of spatial heterogeneity in lung cancer. Trimming pared 4 bases from V and 4 bases from J, leaving 15 bases between. CDR1 is SGHRS, CDR2 YFSETQ, per germline. The CDR3 covers 14 residues. TCRdb recomputed calls from the 5' RACE reads with MiXCR, one row per CDR3 protein. The sample lists 40,000 to 45,000 distinct CDR3 sequences, roughly an eighth occurring once. Only a few counts were recorded for this clonotype. Described time point: sample taken at primary tumor resection. The TCR sequence derives from a male donor with early-stage non-small cell lung cancer. This rearrangement joins TRBV5-1 to TRBJ2-7; maybe TRBD2 (5 bases). The sequencing used PBMCs, collected at surgery. The DNA for the CDR3 is TGCGCCAGCAGCGGGTCCCGGGGTTTATACGAGCAGTACTTC. Amino acid sequence: CASSGSRGLYEQYF.